This section outlines one TCR beta chain sequence together with its context. Its antigen is currently unknown. Sequencing was performed with immunoSEQ multiplex PCR; in TCRdb, only in-frame clones are kept and a portion is missing. The sample shows roughly 55,000 clones, approximately 80% of them seen only once. The data were obtained in a study of OX40 agonist ivuxolimab in advanced cancers. Overall study: Patients were infused with ivuxolimab every 2 weeks at 0.01 to 10 mg/kg.

Germline CDR1 reads SGHTA; CDR2 reads FQGNSA. This CDR3 has 16 residues. Trimming took off 1 base at V and 0 bases at J, with 10 bases between the two ends. Study-level findings and limits: Some nonresponders additionally presented with little normalized T-cell clonal expansion. Both blood CD4+ and CD8+ T cells showed clonal growth by week 6 at 0.1 to 3.0 mg/kg. Relative to CD4+, CD8+ T cells held more expanded clones on average.

The V call is TRBV7-2, the J call TRBJ1-3; unclear D gene. The sequence was obtained from an adult with an advanced solid tumor such as melanoma, head and neck, liver or kidney cancer. Sequencing used CD4+ or CD8+ T cells sorted from blood, obtained in a trial of the OX40 agonist ivuxolimab. This chain's CDR3 is CASSLGATVSGNTIYF. The CDR3 nucleotides read TGTGCCAGCAGCTTAGGGGCTACAGTCTCTGGAAACACCATATATTTT.